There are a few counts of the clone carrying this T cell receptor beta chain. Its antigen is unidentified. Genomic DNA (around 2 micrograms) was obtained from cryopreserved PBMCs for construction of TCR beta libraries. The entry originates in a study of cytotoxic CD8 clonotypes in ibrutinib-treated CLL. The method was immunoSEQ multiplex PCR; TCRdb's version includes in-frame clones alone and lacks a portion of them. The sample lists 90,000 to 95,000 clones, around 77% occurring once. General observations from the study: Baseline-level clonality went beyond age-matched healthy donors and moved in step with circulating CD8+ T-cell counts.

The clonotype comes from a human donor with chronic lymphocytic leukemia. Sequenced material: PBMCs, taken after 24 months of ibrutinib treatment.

CDR3 sequence reads: CSVRVASGVGNTGELFF. CDR3 DNA: TGCAGCGTTCGCGTAGCCTCGGGAGTAGGGAACACCGGGGAGCTGTTTTTT. The chain links TRBV29-1 to TRBJ2-2; tentatively, D is TRBD2 (6 bases). The germline V gene encodes CDR1 SQVTM and CDR2 ANQGSEA. Trimming stripped 5 bases from V and 1 base from J, with 20 bases between. The CDR3 runs to 17 residues.